This TCR beta chain emerged from a study of cytomegalovirus exposure and HLA in healthy donors. Comment on this clone: Its antigen is unidentified.

The study ran its PCR with 60 Vbeta and 13 Jbeta primers. Per the original methods: Later reanalysis found around 80 million unique TCR beta chains, around 11 million of them shared. Sequenced by immunoSEQ multiplex PCR; TCRdb stores in-frame clones only, minus some. From that table come the V and J calls and clone size; the DNA was used to work out D and trimming. The sample holds some 120,000 clones, about 68% seen once. Germline V CDR1 and CDR2: MDHEN, SYDVKM. Trimming took off 6 bases at V and 3 bases at J, with 27 bases between the two ends. The CDR3 is 19 residues long. Study-wide results and limits: A later analysis showed HLA-associated TCR beta chains outstripping equally common others in clonal expansion.

This chain links TRBV28 with TRBJ1-5, with D possibly TRBD1 on 6 matching bases. The sample comprised PBMCs. The TCR was taken from a man in his forties in good health and CMV-seropositive. The CDR3 DNA sequence: TGTGCCAGCAGCCCATTATTCCCGCGTAGGCAGGGGTCCAATCAGCCCCAGCATTTT. Its translation: CASSPLFPRRQGSNQPQHF.